Following are 15 T cell receptor beta chains from one sample sequenced in a study of CD8+ T cells in alopecia areata. Extraction of RNA preceded its reverse transcription into cDNA, which served as the sequencing template. Measured with immunoSEQ multiplex PCR; TCRdb has only the in-frame clones, and not every one. The sample shows 250,000 or so clones, roughly 69% of them seen only once. The sequencing here drew on CD4+ T cells sorted from blood, taken at week 0. Every receptor here comes from a human donor with alopecia areata.

The rearrangement joins TRBV11-2 to TRBJ2-7; D is possibly TRBD1 (6 bases). CDR1 is SGHAT, CDR2 FQNNGV, per germline. This CDR3 comprises 12 residues. Trimming removed 11 bases from V and 2 bases from J, with 13 bases in between. CDR3 sequence: CAGSDSPYEQYF. CDR3 DNA: TGTGCCGGATCGGACAGTCCCTACGAGCAGTACTTC.

The rearrangement uses TRBV5-6 and TRBJ1-2, with D perhaps TRBD1 (6 bases). The CDR3 consists of 15 residues. Germline CDR1 SGHDT, CDR2 YYEEEE. The V and J ends lost 2 bases and 10 bases respectively, with 21 bases between them. In DNA form, the CDR3 reads TGTGCCAGCAGCTTCAGGACAGCCCAGTTACAATCCTACACCTTC. Translation: CASSFRTAQLQSYTF.

The chain has TRBV7-9 and TRBJ2-5; 7 bases agree with TRBD1. From germline, CDR1 is SEHNR and CDR2 FQNEAQ (reference sequence). The CDR3 covers 13 residues. V was clipped by 5 bases and J by 6 bases; unmatched bases: 6. The CDR3, as DNA: TGTGCCAGCAGCGGGACAGATACGAAGACCCAGTACTTC. It specifies CASSGTDTKTQYF.

This sequence joins TRBV18 and TRBJ2-7; a possible D gene is TRBD1 (7 bases). The V end was cut by 3 bases, the J end by 3 bases, with 18 bases between. The CDR3 runs to 16 residues. Germline V gives CDR1 KGHSH, CDR2 LQKENI. The CDR3 DNA follows: TGTGCCAGCTCACCCCCTGTAGGCAGGGGGGTCTACGAGCAGTACTTC. Its translation: CASSPPVGRGVYEQYF.

The rearrangement uses TRBV5-1 and TRBJ1-1, with TRBD1 as a possible D gene (6 bases). This CDR3 has 14 amino acids. With 0 bases removed from V and 6 bases from J, the gap between germline ends came to 12 bases. Germline V gene sequence: CDR1 SGHRS, CDR2 YFSETQ. Written as DNA, the CDR3 is TGCGCCAGCAGCTTGGCGGCAGGGGTGGCTGAAGCTTTCTTT. Protein: CASSLAAGVAEAFF.

The chain joins TRBV14 to TRBJ1-6, with 9 bases fitting TRBD1. The CDR3 has 15 amino acids. The ends lost 2 bases at V and 9 bases at J; junction bases unmatched: 5. Germline assignment: CDR1 SGHDN and CDR2 FVKESK. CDR3 residues: CASSQRTGAGSPLHF. In DNA, the CDR3 is TGTGCCAGCAGCCAACGGACAGGGGCCGGTTCACCCCTCCACTTT. Full variable domain (remainder filled in from reference TRBV14 and TRBJ1-6): EAGVTQFPSHSVIEKGQTVTLRCDPISGHDNLYWYRRVMGKEIKFLLHFVKESKQDESGMPNNRFLAERTGGTYSTLKVQPAELEDSGVYFCASSQRTGAGSPLHFGNGTRLTVT.

The chain links TRBV13 to TRBJ2-7, with D perhaps TRBD1 (5 bases). CDR1 PRHDT and CDR2 FYEKMQ come from the germline V gene (reference sequence). V was trimmed by 5 bases and J by 1 base, leaving 12 bases between them. There are 14 residues in the CDR3. CDR3 sequence: CASSARTRSYEQYF. For the CDR3, the DNA is TGTGCCAGCAGCGCGCGGACACGTTCCTACGAGCAGTACTTC.

This clone was picked up a small number of times. The V call is TRBV2, the J call TRBJ2-3; tentatively, D is TRBD2 (6 bases). Germline-derived CDR1 and CDR2 are SNHLY and FYNNEI. This CDR3 is built from 12 residues. Deletions cut 10 bases from V and 6 bases from J, with 14 bases between. Here the CDR3 DNA reads TGTGCCACCCGACTAGACATGGATACGCAGTATTTT. Amino acids: CATRLDMDTQYF.

This CDR3 is CASSYEARGYEQYF. CDR3 DNA sequence: TGTGCCAGCAGTTACGAGGCCCGGGGCTACGAGCAGTACTTC. V is TRBV6-5 and J is TRBJ2-7, with TRBD2 as a possible D gene (5 bases). With 2 bases removed from V and 3 bases from J, the gap between germline ends came to 11 bases. This CDR3 has 14 residues. CDR1 and CDR2 (germline): MNHEY, SVGAGI.

This chain uses TRBV30 with TRBJ2-1; D remains ambiguous. Looked up from germline, CDR1 is GTSNPN and CDR2 is SVGIG (reference sequence). V was shortened by 2 bases and J by 2 bases, with 10 bases between the two germline ends. The CDR3 length is 14 residues. CDR3 sequence: CAWSMNLAYNEQFF. The CDR3 DNA reads TGTGCCTGGAGTATGAACCTAGCCTACAATGAGCAGTTCTTC.

The sample holds a few counts of this clone. The V and J genes are TRBV29-1 and TRBJ2-5; 7 bases fit TRBD1. Germline V gene sequence: CDR1 SQVTM, CDR2 ANQGSEA. The length of the CDR3 is 14 residues. Trimming at V came to 8 bases and at J to 1 base, leaving 10 bases not matched to a gene. CDR3 residues: CSLRTGSVQETQYF. The DNA for the CDR3 is TGCAGCCTAAGGACAGGCAGCGTCCAAGAGACCCAGTACTTC.

The V and J genes are TRBV5-1 and TRBJ1-1; no reliable D call. CDR1 and CDR2 (germline): SGHRS, YFSETQ. Trimming pared 4 bases from V and 0 bases from J, leaving 13 bases between. There are 15 residues in the CDR3. CDR3 coding DNA: TGCGCCAGCAGCGTTGGGCTCGGGATGAACACTGAAGCTTTCTTT. It specifies CASSVGLGMNTEAFF. The full variable domain, in which reference TRBV5-1 and TRBJ1-1 provide the parts outside the CDR3, is KAGVTQTPRYLIKTRGQQVTLSCSPISGHRSVSWYQQTPGQGLQFLFEYFSETQRNKGNFPGRFSGRQFSNSRSEMNVSTLELGDSALYLCASSVGLGMNTEAFFGQGTRLTVV.

V gene TRBV11-2 combines with J gene TRBJ2-2; tentative D call: TRBD2 (5 bases). This CDR3 comprises 13 residues. Between the trimmed V and J ends, which lost 5 bases and 6 bases, there was a span of 10 bases. The germline CDR1 and CDR2 sequences are SGHAT and FQNNGV. The CDR3 DNA sequence: TGTGCCAGCAGCCCAAACGGGGCCGGGGAGCTGTTTTTT. Protein sequence: CASSPNGAGELFF.

This chain joins TRBV30 and TRBJ2-3; weak D call: TRBD1 (7 bases). CDR1 is GTSNPN and CDR2 is SVGIG in the germline V gene (reference sequence). Trimming took 0 bases from V and 5 from J, leaving 9 bases between them. CDR3 length: 13 residues. The chain's CDR3 is CAWSVRGVDTQYF. CDR3 in DNA: TGTGCCTGGAGTGTCAGGGGGGTAGATACGCAGTATTTT.

The chain recombines TRBV5-1 with TRBJ2-5; tentatively, D is TRBD1 (6 bases). The V end lost 3 bases, the J end lost 2 bases, and 8 bases lay between the germline ends. The CDR3 extends over 13 amino acids. Per the germline V gene, CDR1 is SGHRS and CDR2 is YFSETQ. Written as DNA, the CDR3 is TGCGCCAGCAGCTATCAGGGGCAAGAGACCCAGTACTTC. Encoded protein: CASSYQGQETQYF.